This is a list of T cell receptor beta chains from one sample in a study of post-analysis software for immune sequencing data. TCRdb reprocessed the PCR reads with MiXCR, giving one entry per CDR3 protein. The sample holds roughly 800,000 distinct CDR3 sequences, 25% to 30% seen once. Sequencing was done on a sample of blood. These receptors all come from a girl aged 10-17 years with multiple sclerosis. Each CDR3 is given with its conserved first and last residue. The D gene is left open where the match is weak. Clone size is not always given. Where it is, it says once, few, many or a class for expanded clones.

D gene	clone size	V gene	J gene	CDR3 protein	CDR3 DNA
NA	NA	TRBV5-1	TRBJ2-6	CANSLRTTGTGANVLTF	TGCGCCAACAGCTTACGAACTACAGGAACTGGGGCCAACGTCCTGACTTTC
TRBD2	NA	TRBV7-2	TRBJ2-3	CASSLTRGLAGPDTQYF	TGTGCCAGCAGCTTAACGCGAGGACTAGCGGGGCCAGATACGCAGTATTTT
NA	NA	TRBV9	TRBJ2-2	CASSVAIGQGSTGELFF	TGTGCCAGCAGCGTAGCAATCGGCCAGGGATCCACCGGGGAGCTGTTTTTT
TRBD1	NA	TRBV20-1	TRBJ1-1	CSVGTGPMNTEAFF	TGCAGTGTCGGGACAGGCCCAATGAACACTGAAGCTTTCTTT
TRBD2	NA	TRBV7-2	TRBJ2-3	CASSVGTSGYTDTQYF	TGTGCCAGCAGCGTTGGGACTAGCGGATACACAGATACGCAGTATTTT
TRBD2	few	TRBV7-2	TRBJ2-7	CASSSPKGLAGLHEQYF	TGTGCCAGCAGTTCCCCCAAGGGGCTAGCGGGACTCCACGAGCAGTACTTC
NA	NA	TRBV20-1	TRBJ1-1	CSARGIRGDTEAFF	TGCAGTGCTAGGGGGATCCGGGGGGACACTGAAGCTTTCTTT
NA	many	TRBV27	TRBJ2-5	CASSLIGEPETQYF	TGTGCCAGCAGTTTAATAGGGGAGCCGGAGACCCAGTACTTC
NA	NA	TRBV10-1	TRBJ2-1	CASSESLENNEQFF	TGCGCCAGCAGTGAGTCCCTGGAAAACAATGAGCAGTTCTTC
NA	few	TRBV20-1	TRBJ1-5	CSASGEYQPQHF	TGCAGTGCTAGTGGAGAATATCAGCCCCAGCATTTT
NA	NA	TRBV20-1	TRBJ2-2	CSARPSPKNTGELFF	TGCAGTGCTAGGCCCTCGCCCAAAAACACCGGGGAGCTGTTTTTT
TRBD1	NA	TRBV5-8	TRBJ1-2	CASSSGTGGSWGYTF	TGTGCCAGCAGCTCCGGGACAGGGGGCTCGTGGGGCTACACCTTC
NA	few	TRBV20-1	TRBJ2-3	CSARVRGGERNTQDF	TGCAGTGCTAGAGTGAGAGGGGGGGAAAGAAATACGCAGGATTTT
NA	NA	TRBV28	TRBJ1-2	CASSPTGFQDTF	TGTGCCAGCAGTCCCACAGGGTTTCAGGACACCTTC
NA	NA	TRBV20-1	TRBJ1-1	CSATRALNTEAFF	TGCAGTGCTACCAGGGCTCTGAACACTGAAGCTTTCTTT
TRBD1	few	TRBV6-6	TRBJ1-5	CASRSRGRGSDQPQHF	TGTGCCAGCAGGTCCAGGGGGCGAGGATCGGATCAGCCCCAGCATTTT
NA	few	TRBV6-4	TRBJ1-6	CASEPQSRSPLHF	TGTGCCAGCGAACCCCAAAGCCGTTCACCCCTCCACTTT
NA	NA	TRBV24-1	TRBJ1-5	CATSCFVSERGSAATQHF	TGTGCCACCAGTTGCTTTGTATCCGAGCGGGGGTCGGCAGCGACCCAGCATTTT
TRBD2	NA	TRBV5-1	TRBJ2-1	CASSPPSGAEGNEQFF	TGCGCCAGCAGCCCCCCTAGCGGGGCGGAGGGGAATGAGCAGTTCTTC
TRBD2	NA	TRBV20-1	TRBJ2-1	CSARATGLAGTYAYEQFF	TGCAGTGCTAGAGCGACCGGACTAGCGGGAACCTACGCCTACGAGCAGTTCTTC
TRBD1	NA	TRBV11-2	TRBJ2-7	CASSSYRGYEQYF	TGTGCCAGCAGCTCCTACAGGGGGTACGAGCAGTACTTC
TRBD2	NA	TRBV5-1	TRBJ2-7	CASKRGGDYEQYF	TGCGCCAGCAAACGGGGGGGAGACTACGAGCAGTACTTC
TRBD1	many	TRBV28	TRBJ2-5	CASSLQGAGETQYF	TGTGCCAGCAGCCTACAGGGGGCCGGGGAGACCCAGTACTTC
NA	NA	TRBV10-3	TRBJ1-4	CAISRSGNEKLFF	TGTGCCATCAGTCGTTCGGGTAATGAAAAACTGTTTTTT
TRBD2	NA	TRBV20-1	TRBJ2-3	CSMAAGSHTDTQYF	TGCAGTATGGCAGCGGGGAGCCACACAGATACGCAGTATTTT
TRBD2	NA	TRBV2	TRBJ2-5	CASMQTSGRSETQYF	TGTGCCAGCATGCAAACTAGCGGGAGGAGTGAGACCCAGTACTTC
NA	few	TRBV7-9	TRBJ2-3	CASSLSGGSSTDTQYF	TGTGCCAGCAGCTTATCAGGCGGAAGCAGCACAGATACGCAGTATTTT
TRBD1	NA	TRBV20-1	TRBJ2-7	CSARTGNSYEQYF	TGCAGTGCGCGGACAGGGAACTCCTACGAGCAGTACTTC
TRBD2	NA	TRBV20-1	TRBJ2-1	CSARSGRGLGEQFF	TGCAGTGCTAGAAGCGGGAGAGGCTTGGGGGAGCAGTTCTTC
NA	NA	TRBV6-5	TRBJ2-2	CASRRGTDPGERFF	TGTGCCAGCAGAAGGGGGACTGATCCCGGGGAGCGGTTTTTT
NA	NA	TRBV4-1	TRBJ2-3	CASSQRVTSTDTQYF	TGCGCCAGCAGCCAAAGGGTCACTAGCACAGATACGCAGTATTTT
NA	few	TRBV20-1	TRBJ2-5	CSAIMLGIQETQYF	TGCAGTGCTATAATGCTAGGAATTCAAGAGACCCAGTACTTC
TRBD1	NA	TRBV24-1	TRBJ1-1	CATSDPRSGGTEAFF	TGTGCCACCAGTGACCCTCGTTCAGGGGGCACTGAAGCTTTCTTT
TRBD2	many	TRBV4-1	TRBJ2-5	CASSQGFGLVKETQYF	TGCGCCAGCAGCCAGGGGTTCGGACTAGTAAAAGAGACCCAGTACTTC
TRBD2	NA	TRBV7-9	TRBJ2-6	CASSLRGRGEPSGANVLTF	TGTGCCAGCAGCTTAAGAGGGAGGGGTGAGCCCTCTGGGGCCAACGTCCTGACTTTC
TRBD1	once	TRBV9	TRBJ1-2	CASSVGGQGDYGYTF	TGTGCCAGCAGCGTGGGGGGACAGGGGGACTATGGCTACACCTTC
NA	NA	TRBV9	TRBJ2-1	CASSSGLSSYNEQFF	TGTGCCAGCAGCTCGGGACTCAGCTCCTACAATGAGCAGTTCTTC
NA	NA	TRBV20-1	TRBJ2-5	CSAEPGVGETQYF	TGCAGTGCTGAACCGGGGGTGGGGGAGACCCAGTACTTC
NA	NA	TRBV7-2	TRBJ2-1	CASSLQSGPYNEQFF	TGTGCCAGCAGCCTTCAGTCGGGACCATACAATGAGCAGTTCTTC
NA	few	TRBV12-3/TRBV12-4	TRBJ2-7	CASSFQGNTYEQYF	TGTGCCAGCAGTTTTCAGGGGAATACCTACGAGCAGTACTTC
TRBD1	few	TRBV24-1	TRBJ2-1	CATSDLVRGSTDEQFF	TGTGCCACCAGTGATTTGGTCAGGGGGAGCACAGATGAGCAGTTCTTC
TRBD2	few	TRBV5-1	TRBJ2-3	CASSLMVAGADTQYF	TGCGCCAGCAGCTTGATGGTAGCGGGGGCAGATACGCAGTATTTT
NA	NA	TRBV6-1	TRBJ2-7	CASSEGTGPRGEQYF	TGTGCCAGCAGTGAAGGGACAGGGCCGCGGGGGGAGCAGTACTTC
TRBD2	NA	TRBV29-1	TRBJ2-1	CGGPPLAEQAGESSYNEQFF	TGCGGCGGCCCTCCACTAGCGGAGCAGGCGGGAGAAAGCTCCTACAATGAGCAGTTCTTC
NA	NA	TRBV24-1	TRBJ2-5	CATRFGETQYF	TGTGCCACCAGGTTTGGAGAGACCCAGTACTTC
TRBD1	few	TRBV7-8	TRBJ2-1	CASSLRPGQPTYNEQFF	TGTGCCAGCAGCTTACGTCCGGGACAGCCAACCTACAATGAGCAGTTCTTC
NA	NA	TRBV7-9	TRBJ2-6	CASSLGSDVLTF	TGTGCCAGCAGCCTCGGGTCGGACGTCCTGACTTTC
TRBD2	NA	TRBV7-2	TRBJ2-1	CASSSSGTTYNEQFF	TGTGCCAGCAGCTCCTCCGGGACTACTTACAATGAGCAGTTCTTC
NA	NA	TRBV20-1	TRBJ2-1	CSALLREQFF	TGCAGTGCTCTCCTCCGGGAGCAGTTCTTC
NA	NA	TRBV27	TRBJ2-1	CASSLWGREQFF	TGTGCCAGCAGTTTATGGGGGCGTGAGCAGTTCTTC